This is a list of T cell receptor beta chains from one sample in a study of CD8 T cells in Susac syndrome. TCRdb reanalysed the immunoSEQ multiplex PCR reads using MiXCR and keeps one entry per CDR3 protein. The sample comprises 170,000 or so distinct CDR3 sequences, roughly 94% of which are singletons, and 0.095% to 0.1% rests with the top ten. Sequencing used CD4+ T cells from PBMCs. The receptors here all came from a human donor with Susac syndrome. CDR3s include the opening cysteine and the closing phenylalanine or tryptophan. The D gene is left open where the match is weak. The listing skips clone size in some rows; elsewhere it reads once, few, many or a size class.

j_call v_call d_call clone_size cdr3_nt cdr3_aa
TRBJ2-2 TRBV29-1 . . TGCAGCGTTGAGGGGAGTAACACCGGGGAGCTGTTTTTT CSVEGSNTGELFF
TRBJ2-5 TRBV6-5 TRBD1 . TGTGCCAGCAGTTACGGGCGGGTCGCGTCGGGACAGGGGACGGGGACCCAGTACTTC CASSYGRVASGQGTGTQYF
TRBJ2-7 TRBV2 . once TGTGCCAGCAGCTTTGACAGGAGCTCCTACGAGCAGTACTTC CASSFDRSSYEQYF
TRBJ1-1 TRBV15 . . TGTGCCACCAGCCGGGGGGAGGGTCGGAACACTGAAGCTTTCTTT CATSRGEGRNTEAFF
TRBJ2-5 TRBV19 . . TGTGCCAGTAGTCCTATTGACTACAGCGGGACCCAGTACTTC CASSPIDYSGTQYF
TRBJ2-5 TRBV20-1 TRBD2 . TGCAGTGCTAGAGAGGGACTAGCGTCAGAGACCCAGTACTTC CSAREGLASETQYF
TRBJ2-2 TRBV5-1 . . TGCGCCAGCAGCTTCGCAGGGGCCGGCACCGGGGAGCTGTTTTTT CASSFAGAGTGELFF
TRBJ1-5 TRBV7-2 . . TGTGCCAGCAGCTTAGGAAGATGGCAGCCCCAGCATTTT CASSLGRWQPQHF
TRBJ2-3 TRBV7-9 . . TGTGCCAGCGGGGGGGGCCTGACAGATACGCAGTATTTT CASGGGLTDTQYF
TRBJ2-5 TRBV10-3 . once TGTGCCATCAGTGGGCACCAAGAGACCCAGTACTTC CAISGHQETQYF
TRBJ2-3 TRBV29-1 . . TGCAGCGTTGCGGATCCGACCGGGGATACGCAGTATTTT CSVADPTGDTQYF
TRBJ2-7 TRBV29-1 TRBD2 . TGCAGCGTTTCTAGCGGGGGGGTAGGTTACGAGCAGTACTTC CSVSSGGVGYEQYF
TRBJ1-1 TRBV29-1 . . TGCAGCCCCAAACCGAGGGCGGAGACTGAAGCTTTCTTT CSPKPRAETEAFF
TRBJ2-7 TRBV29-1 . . TGCAGCTTTGTTGGGCAGGCCTCCTACGAGCAGTACTTC CSFVGQASYEQYF
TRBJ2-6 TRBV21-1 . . TGTGCCAGTTTGGAGTCAGGGACCGGGGCCAACGTCCTGACTTTC CASLESGTGANVLTF
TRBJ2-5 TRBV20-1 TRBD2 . TGCAGTGCCCACACGGCTGGGACTAGCGGGGGATTAAGCCAAGAGACCCAGTACTTC CSAHTAGTSGGLSQETQYF
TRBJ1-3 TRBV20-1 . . TGCAGTGCTAGAGATTCACGAACTGATGGAAACACCATATATTTT CSARDSRTDGNTIYF
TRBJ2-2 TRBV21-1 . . TGTGCCAGCAGCAAAGTGGTTCGGCTAGCGGGGGTCAACACCGGGGAGCTGTTTTTT CASSKVVRLAGVNTGELFF
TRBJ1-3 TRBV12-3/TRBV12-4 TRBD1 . TGTGCCAGCAGCCACCGGGACAGGGGTACTGGAAACACCATATATTTT CASSHRDRGTGNTIYF
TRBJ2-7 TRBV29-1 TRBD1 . TGCAGCGGTCGACAGGGGGGTCGGAACGAGCAGTACTTC CSGRQGGRNEQYF
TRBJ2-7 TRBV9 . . TGTGCCAGCAGCCCCCGGGCTAGCGTACGATCCTACGAGCAGTACTTC CASSPRASVRSYEQYF
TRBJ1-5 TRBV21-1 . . TGTGCCAGCAGCACAGACGGGAATCAGCCCCAGCATTTT CASSTDGNQPQHF
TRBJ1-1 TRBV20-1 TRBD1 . TGCAGTGTTCACAGGGGAGAAGCTTTCTTT CSVHRGEAFF
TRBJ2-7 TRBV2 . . TGTGCCAGCAGTTGGGCAGGGAGAAGGAACGAGCAGTACTTC CASSWAGRRNEQYF
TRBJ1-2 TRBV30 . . TGTGCCTGGAGTCGGGCCTCCTATGGCTACACCTTC CAWSRASYGYTF
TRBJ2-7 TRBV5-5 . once TGTGCCAGCAGCTTTGGAACCGGCCTAGCCGCCTCCTACGAGCAGTACTTC CASSFGTGLAASYEQYF
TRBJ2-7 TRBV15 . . TGTGCCACCAGCAGAGATCGAAATACGGTCGAGCAGTACTTC CATSRDRNTVEQYF
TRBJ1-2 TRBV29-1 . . TGCAGCGTCCGAGCTAGGGTCAGGGGAAGGGCTAACTATGGCTACACCTTC CSVRARVRGRANYGYTF
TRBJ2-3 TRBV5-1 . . TGCGCCAGCAGCTTGAGAGGAATCGAATTAACAGATACGCAGTATTTT CASSLRGIELTDTQYF
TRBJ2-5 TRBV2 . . TGTGCCAGCAGGAAAGGCCTACAAGAGACCCAGTACTTC CASRKGLQETQYF
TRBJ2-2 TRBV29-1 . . TGCAGCGCCCTCGAGGGCACCGGGGAGCTGTTTTTT CSALEGTGELFF
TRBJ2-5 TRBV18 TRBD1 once TGTGCCAGCTCGGGGACAGGGGGTCGAGAGACCCAGTACTTC CASSGTGGRETQYF
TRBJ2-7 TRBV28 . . TGTGCCAGCAGTTTAGTGGTGGGGGGGGCTCGATCCTACGAGCAGTACTTC CASSLVVGGARSYEQYF
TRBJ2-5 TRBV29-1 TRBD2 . TGCAGCGCCCGCCCGGGACTAGCGGCCCAAGAGACCCAGTACTTC CSARPGLAAQETQYF
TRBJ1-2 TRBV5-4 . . TGTGCCAGCAGCTTGGTGGGGGGCGGTGTTGGCTACACCTTC CASSLVGGGVGYTF
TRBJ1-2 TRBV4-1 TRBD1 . TGCGCCAGCAGCCCAGGACAGGGAGGTGGTAGCTATGGCTACACCTTC CASSPGQGGGSYGYTF
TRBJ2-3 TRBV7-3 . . TGTGCCAGCAGCTTATCCCAGGGGGATACGCAGTATTTT CASSLSQGDTQYF
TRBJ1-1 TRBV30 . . TGTGCCTGGAGCGGAATGGTAGCGAACACTGAAGCTTTCTTT CAWSGMVANTEAFF
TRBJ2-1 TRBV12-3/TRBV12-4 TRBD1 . TGTGCCAGCAGTACAGGGGCCCGAGGGAATGAGCAGTTCTTC CASSTGARGNEQFF
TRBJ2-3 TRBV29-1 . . TGCAGCGTTCGAGGGACAATACAAACAGATACGCAGTATTTT CSVRGTIQTDTQYF
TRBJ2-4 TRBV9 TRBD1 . TGTGCCAGCAGTGAATCGGGACAGGGGGTTAACATTCAGTACTTC CASSESGQGVNIQYF
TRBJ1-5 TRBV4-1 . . TGCGCCAGCAGCCAAGAGTGGAGAGACTATAGCAATCAGCCCCAGCATTTT CASSQEWRDYSNQPQHF